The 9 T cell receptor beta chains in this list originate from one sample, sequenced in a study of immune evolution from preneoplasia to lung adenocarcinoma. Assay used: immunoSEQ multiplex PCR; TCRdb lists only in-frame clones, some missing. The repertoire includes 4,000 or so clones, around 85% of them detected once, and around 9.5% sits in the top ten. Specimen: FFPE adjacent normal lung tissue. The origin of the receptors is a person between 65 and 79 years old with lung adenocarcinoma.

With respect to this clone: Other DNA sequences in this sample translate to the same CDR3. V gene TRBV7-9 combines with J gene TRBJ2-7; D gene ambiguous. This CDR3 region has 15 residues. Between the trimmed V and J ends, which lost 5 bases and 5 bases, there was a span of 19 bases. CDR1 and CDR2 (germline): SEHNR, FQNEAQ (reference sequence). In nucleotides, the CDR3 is TGTGCCAGCAGCCTAGAAGCACAAGGGTTTAACGAGCAGTACTTC. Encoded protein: CASSLEAQGFNEQYF.

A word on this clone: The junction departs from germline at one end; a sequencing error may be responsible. DNA for the CDR3: TGTGCCAGCAGTTTCCTCGGGACCCAAGGGACCCAGTACTTC. It specifies CASSFLGTQGTQYF. The J gene is TRBJ2-5, the V gene TRBV2, with D perhaps being TRBD1 or TRBD2 (5 bases each). This CDR3 is 14 amino acids long. Germline V gives CDR1 SNHLY, CDR2 FYNNEI.

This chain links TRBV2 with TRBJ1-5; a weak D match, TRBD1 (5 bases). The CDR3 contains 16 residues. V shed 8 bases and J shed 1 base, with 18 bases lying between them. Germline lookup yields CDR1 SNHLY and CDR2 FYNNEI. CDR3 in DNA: TGTGCCAGCCACAACGGCGGGGGGTTGAGCAATCAGCCCCAGCATTTT. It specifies CASHNGGGLSNQPQHF.

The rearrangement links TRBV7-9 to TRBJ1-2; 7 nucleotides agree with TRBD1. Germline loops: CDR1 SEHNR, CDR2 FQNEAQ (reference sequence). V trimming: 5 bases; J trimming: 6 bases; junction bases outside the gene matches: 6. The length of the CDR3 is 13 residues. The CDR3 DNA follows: TGTGCCAGCAGCCTAGGGACAGTGGATGGCTACACCTTC. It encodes CASSLGTVDGYTF. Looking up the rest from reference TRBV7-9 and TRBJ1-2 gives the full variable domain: DTGVSQNPRHKITKRGQNVTFRCDPISEHNRLYWYRQTLGQGPEFLTYFQNEAQLEKSRLLSDRFSAERPKGSFSTLEIQRTEQGDSAMYLCASSLGTVDGYTFGSGTRLTVV.

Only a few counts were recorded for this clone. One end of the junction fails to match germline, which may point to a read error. CDR3 nucleotide sequence: TGTGCTAGCAGTTACGGCCTTTCTGGGGCCAACGTCCTGACTTTC. It translates to CASSYGLSGANVLTF. The gene calls are TRBV6-5 and TRBJ2-6, with D hard to call. Germline V lookup: CDR1 MNHEY, CDR2 SVGAGI. This CDR3 has 15 amino acids.

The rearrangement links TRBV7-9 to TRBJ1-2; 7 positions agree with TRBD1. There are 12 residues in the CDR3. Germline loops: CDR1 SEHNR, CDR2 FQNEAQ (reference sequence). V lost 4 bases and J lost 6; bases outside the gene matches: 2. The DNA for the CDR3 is TGTGCCAGCAGCTATGGACAGGATGGCTACACCTTC. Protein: CASSYGQDGYTF.

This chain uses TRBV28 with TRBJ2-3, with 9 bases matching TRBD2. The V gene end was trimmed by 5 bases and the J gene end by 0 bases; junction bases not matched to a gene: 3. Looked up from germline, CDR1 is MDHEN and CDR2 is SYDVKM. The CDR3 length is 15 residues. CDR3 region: CASSTLAGSTDTQYF. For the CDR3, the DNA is TGTGCCAGCAGTACCCTAGCGGGGAGCACAGATACGCAGTATTTT.

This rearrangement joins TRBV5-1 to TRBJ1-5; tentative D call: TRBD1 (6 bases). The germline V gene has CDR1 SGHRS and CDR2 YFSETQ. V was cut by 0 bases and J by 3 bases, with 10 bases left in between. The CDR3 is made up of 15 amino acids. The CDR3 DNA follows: TGCGCCAGCAGCTTGGCTGCAGGGGTCAATCAGCCCCAGCATTTT. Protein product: CASSLAAGVNQPQHF. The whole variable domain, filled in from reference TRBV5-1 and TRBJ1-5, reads KAGVTQTPRYLIKTRGQQVTLSCSPISGHRSVSWYQQTPGQGLQFLFEYFSETQRNKGNFPGRFSGRQFSNSRSEMNVSTLELGDSALYLCASSLAAGVNQPQHFGDGTRLSIL.

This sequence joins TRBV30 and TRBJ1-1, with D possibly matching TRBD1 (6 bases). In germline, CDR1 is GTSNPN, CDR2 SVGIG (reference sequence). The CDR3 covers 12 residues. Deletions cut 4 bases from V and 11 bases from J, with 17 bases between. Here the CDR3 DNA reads TGTGCCTGGAACAGGGAATCCCCTCATGCTTTCTTT. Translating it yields CAWNRESPHAFF.